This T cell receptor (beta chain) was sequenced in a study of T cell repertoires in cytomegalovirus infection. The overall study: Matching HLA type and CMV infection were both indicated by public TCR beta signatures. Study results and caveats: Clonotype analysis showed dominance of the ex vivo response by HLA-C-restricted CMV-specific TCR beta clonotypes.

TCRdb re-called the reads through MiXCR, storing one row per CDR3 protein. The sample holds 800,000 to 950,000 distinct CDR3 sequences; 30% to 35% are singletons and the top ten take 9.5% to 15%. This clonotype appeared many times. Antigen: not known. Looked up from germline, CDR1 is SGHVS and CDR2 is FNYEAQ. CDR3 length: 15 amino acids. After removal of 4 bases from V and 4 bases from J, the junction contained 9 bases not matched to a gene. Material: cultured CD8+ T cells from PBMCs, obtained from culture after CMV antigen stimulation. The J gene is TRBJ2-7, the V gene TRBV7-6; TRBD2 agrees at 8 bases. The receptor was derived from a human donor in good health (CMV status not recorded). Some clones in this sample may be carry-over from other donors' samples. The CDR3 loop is CASSSTGGDGYEQYF. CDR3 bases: TGTGCCAGCAGCTCCACGGGAGGGGACGGTTACGAGCAGTACTTC.